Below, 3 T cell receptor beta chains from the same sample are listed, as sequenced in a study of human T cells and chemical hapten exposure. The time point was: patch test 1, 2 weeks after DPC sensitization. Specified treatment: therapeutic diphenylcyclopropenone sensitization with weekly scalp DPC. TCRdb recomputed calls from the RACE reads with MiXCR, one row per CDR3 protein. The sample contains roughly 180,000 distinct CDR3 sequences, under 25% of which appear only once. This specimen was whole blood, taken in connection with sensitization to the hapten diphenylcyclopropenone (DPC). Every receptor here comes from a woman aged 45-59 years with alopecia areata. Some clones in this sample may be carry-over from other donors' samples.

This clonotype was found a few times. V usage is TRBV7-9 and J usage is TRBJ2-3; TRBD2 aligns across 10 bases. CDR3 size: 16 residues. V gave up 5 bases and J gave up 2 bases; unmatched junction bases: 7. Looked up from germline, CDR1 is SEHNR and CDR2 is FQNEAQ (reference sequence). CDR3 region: CASSLRTSGLTDTQYF. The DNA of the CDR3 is TGTGCCAGCAGCCTCCGGACTAGCGGTCTCACAGATACGCAGTATTTT. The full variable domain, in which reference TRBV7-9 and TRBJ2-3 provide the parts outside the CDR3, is DTGVSQNPRHKITKRGQNVTFRCDPISEHNRLYWYRQTLGQGPEFLTYFQNEAQLEKSRLLSDRFSAERPKGSFSTLEIQRTEQGDSAMYLCASSLRTSGLTDTQYFGPGTRLTVL.

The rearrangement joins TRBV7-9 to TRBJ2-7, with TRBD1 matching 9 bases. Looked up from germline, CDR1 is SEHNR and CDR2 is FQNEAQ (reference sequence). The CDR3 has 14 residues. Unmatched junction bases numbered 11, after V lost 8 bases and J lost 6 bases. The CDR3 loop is CASRKGQGGLEQYF. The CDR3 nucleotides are TGTGCCAGCCGAAAGGGACAGGGAGGCCTCGAGCAGTACTTC.

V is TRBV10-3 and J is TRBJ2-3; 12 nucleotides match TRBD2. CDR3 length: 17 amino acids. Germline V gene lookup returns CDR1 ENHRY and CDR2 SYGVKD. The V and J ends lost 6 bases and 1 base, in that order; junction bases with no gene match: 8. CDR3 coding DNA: TGTGCCATCAGGGGGACTAGCGGGTCGCGGGGCACAGATACGCAGTATTTT. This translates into CAIRGTSGSRGTDTQYF.